This TCR beta chain appears in the sequencing data of a study of blood T cells in healthy people across ages. Study-wide results and caveats: Possibly confounding the expanded clonotype changes was the fact that donor CMV status was unknown. Naive CD4+ cells and diversity were both higher in long-lived donors than in aged donors.

There are 15 residues in the CDR3. V was trimmed by 7 bases and J by 1 base, leaving 14 bases between them. CDR1 is MDHEN and CDR2 is SYDVKM in the germline V gene. It was with a sample-barcoded 5' primer and a J-beta primer mix that a second PCR of roughly 7 to 11 cycles was run. A template-switch adaptor containing 12 random nucleotides labeled each cDNA molecule. TCRdb re-called the 5' RACE reads with MiXCR, one entry per CDR3 protein. The sample carries around 1,600,000 distinct CDR3 sequences, about 42% recorded once. This clonotype has just a few counts. Its specificity is unknown. What was sequenced was blood. The chain links TRBV28 to TRBJ2-1, with D hard to call. This clonotype was obtained from a young woman in good health. For the CDR3, the DNA is TGTGCCAGCAATGCATTCGGAGCTTCCTACAATGAGCAGTTCTTC. This encodes CASNAFGASYNEQFF.